A selection of T cell receptor beta chains follows, all from one sample in a study of blood T cell repertoires in COVID-19. Assay used: immunoSEQ multiplex PCR; TCRdb lists only in-frame clones, some missing. This sample yields over 150,000 clones, of which more than 85% are seen a single time; roughly 7% belongs to the top ten. The sequenced material came from PBMCs or T cells enriched from blood (not recorded which). These receptors came from a woman aged 50 to 65 who had recovered from COVID-19. Both conserved end residues are part of each CDR3. The D gene is left open where the match is weak. A row's size may be missing; if present it is once, few, many or a size class.

V: TRBV29-1; D: NA; size: NA; J: TRBJ2-1; CDR3: CSVVGARGADEQFF; DNA: TGCAGCGTTGTGGGGGCGCGAGGGGCGGATGAGCAGTTCTTC
V: TRBV28; D: TRBD1; size: NA; J: TRBJ1-2; CDR3: CASRSGTGASYGYTF; DNA: TGTGCCAGCAGATCCGGGACAGGGGCAAGCTATGGCTACACCTTC
V: TRBV27; D: NA; size: NA; J: TRBJ2-1; CDR3: CASSLQAISSYNEQFF; DNA: TGTGCCAGCAGTTTGCAGGCTATTAGCTCCTACAATGAGCAGTTCTTC
V: TRBV7-2; D: TRBD2; size: few; J: TRBJ2-2; CDR3: CASSGTGLAGVPGELFF; DNA: TGTGCCAGCAGCGGGACGGGACTAGCGGGAGTACCCGGGGAGCTGTTTTTT
V: TRBV7-9; D: TRBD1; size: NA; J: TRBJ1-1; CDR3: CASSPDRDRLDTEAFF; DNA: TGTGCCAGCAGCCCCGACCGGGACAGGCTAGACACTGAAGCTTTCTTT
V: TRBV27; D: NA; size: NA; J: TRBJ1-6; CDR3: CASSLGGRSSPLHF; DNA: TGTGCCAGCAGTTTGGGAGGGAGGAGTTCACCCCTCCACTTT
V: TRBV7-6; D: TRBD2; size: NA; J: TRBJ2-5; CDR3: CASSSGLAGGKTQYF; DNA: TGTGCCAGCAGCTCGGGACTAGCGGGAGGCAAGACCCAGTACTTC
V: TRBV6-5; D: TRBD1; size: NA; J: TRBJ2-7; CDR3: CASRPGQGPYEQYF; DNA: TGTGCCAGCAGGCCGGGACAGGGTCCCTACGAGCAGTACTTC
V: TRBV6-5; D: TRBD1; size: NA; J: TRBJ1-1; CDR3: CASSSTGAAEAFF; DNA: TGTGCCAGCAGTTCTACAGGGGCGGCTGAAGCTTTCTTT
V: TRBV11-3; D: TRBD2; size: NA; J: TRBJ2-1; CDR3: CASSLGPLRGSGRHNEQFF; DNA: TGTGCCAGCAGCTTAGGGCCCCTCCGTGGTAGCGGGAGACACAATGAGCAGTTCTTC
V: TRBV7-9; D: NA; size: NA; J: TRBJ2-2; CDR3: CASILSGELFF; DNA: TGTGCCAGCATCCTCTCCGGGGAGCTGTTTTTT
V: TRBV7-9; D: TRBD1; size: NA; J: TRBJ2-7; CDR3: CASRGQGPYEQYF; DNA: TGTGCCAGCAGGGGACAGGGCCCCTACGAGCAGTACTTC
V: TRBV4-1; D: NA; size: once; J: TRBJ2-2; CDR3: CASSQLGTHSGELFF; DNA: TGCGCCAGCAGTCAACTCGGGACACACTCCGGGGAGCTGTTTTTT
V: TRBV27; D: TRBD1; size: NA; J: TRBJ2-5; CDR3: CATRTGQETQYF; DNA: TGTGCCACCAGGACAGGGCAAGAGACCCAGTACTTC
V: TRBV2; D: TRBD1; size: once; J: TRBJ1-5; CDR3: CASSLGTGLFGSNQPQHF; DNA: TGTGCCAGCAGCCTCGGGACAGGGCTTTTTGGTAGCAATCAGCCCCAGCATTTT
V: TRBV7-2; D: TRBD1; size: NA; J: TRBJ1-1; CDR3: CASSLGQGSTEAFF; DNA: TGTGCCAGCAGCTTGGGACAGGGGAGCACTGAAGCTTTCTTT
V: TRBV19; D: NA; size: NA; J: TRBJ2-4; CDR3: CASNPREVGIQYF; DNA: TGTGCCAGTAATCCCCGCGAGGTGGGCATTCAGTACTTC
V: TRBV30; D: TRBD1; size: NA; J: TRBJ1-2; CDR3: CAWSGDRGLSGYTF; DNA: TGTGCCTGGAGTGGGGACAGGGGGCTTAGTGGCTACACCTTC
V: TRBV6-5; D: NA; size: once; J: TRBJ1-5; CDR3: CASTRTEGHQPQHF; DNA: TGTGCCAGCACCCGGACAGAGGGCCATCAGCCCCAGCATTTT
V: TRBV29-1; D: TRBD1; size: NA; J: TRBJ2-3; CDR3: CSVGGQSDTQYF; DNA: TGCAGCGTTGGGGGACAGTCAGATACGCAGTATTTT
V: TRBV9; D: NA; size: once; J: TRBJ2-7; CDR3: CASSVGGGESYEQYF; DNA: TGTGCCAGCAGCGTAGGAGGGGGTGAATCCTACGAGCAGTACTTC
V: TRBV7-9; D: TRBD2; size: NA; J: TRBJ2-5; CDR3: CASSQGASGSETQYF; DNA: TGTGCCAGCAGCCAGGGGGCTAGCGGGAGTGAGACCCAGTACTTC
V: TRBV5-6; D: NA; size: NA; J: TRBJ2-2; CDR3: CASSLGQNTGELFF; DNA: TGTGCCAGCAGCTTGGGTCAAAACACCGGGGAGCTGTTTTTT
V: TRBV6-2/TRBV6-3; D: TRBD1; size: NA; J: TRBJ2-5; CDR3: CASSYEGQGGQETQYF; DNA: TGTGCCAGCAGTTACGAAGGACAGGGGGGACAGGAGACCCAGTACTTC
V: TRBV18; D: NA; size: NA; J: TRBJ1-5; CDR3: CASSPPWGEDSNQPQHF; DNA: TGTGCCAGCTCACCACCGTGGGGGGAGGATAGCAATCAGCCCCAGCATTTT
V: TRBV28; D: NA; size: NA; J: TRBJ1-2; CDR3: CASSSTRGRGYTF; DNA: TGTGCCAGCAGTTCCACCAGGGGCAGGGGCTACACCTTC
V: TRBV9; D: NA; size: NA; J: TRBJ2-6; CDR3: CASSVASSGANVLTF; DNA: TGTGCCAGCAGCGTAGCTTCTTCCGGGGCCAACGTCCTGACTTTC
V: TRBV11-2; D: TRBD2; size: NA; J: TRBJ2-5; CDR3: CASSPRGLAGKVQETQYF; DNA: TGTGCCAGCAGCCCACGGGGACTAGCGGGAAAGGTACAAGAGACCCAGTACTTC
V: TRBV21-1; D: NA; size: NA; J: TRBJ2-7; CDR3: CASSKARGGYYDEQYF; DNA: TGTGCCAGCAGCAAAGCGCGCGGGGGGTATTACGACGAGCAGTACTTC
V: TRBV23-1; D: TRBD2; size: NA; J: TRBJ2-1; CDR3: CASSPGGVEQFF; DNA: TGCGCCAGCAGCCCTGGGGGGGTTGAGCAGTTCTTC
V: TRBV27; D: TRBD1; size: NA; J: TRBJ2-1; CDR3: CASTPWGTGNNEQFF; DNA: TGTGCCAGCACCCCGTGGGGGACAGGGAACAATGAGCAGTTCTTC
V: TRBV24-1; D: TRBD2; size: NA; J: TRBJ2-1; CDR3: CATSKKAGTSGTNYNEQFF; DNA: TGTGCCACCAGTAAAAAGGCCGGGACTAGCGGGACCAACTACAATGAGCAGTTCTTC
V: TRBV7-9; D: NA; size: few; J: TRBJ2-7; CDR3: CASSLGPGRAGYEQYF; DNA: TGTGCCAGCAGCTTAGGTCCAGGCAGGGCGGGGTACGAGCAGTACTTC
V: TRBV24-1; D: NA; size: NA; J: TRBJ2-1; CDR3: CATSDFPGEQFF; DNA: TGTGCCACCAGTGATTTTCCCGGTGAGCAGTTCTTC
V: TRBV4-2; D: NA; size: NA; J: TRBJ1-2; CDR3: CASSLPGNKYGYTF; DNA: TGTGCCAGCAGCCTCCCGGGAAATAAGTATGGCTACACCTTC
V: TRBV7-6; D: NA; size: NA; J: TRBJ2-6; CDR3: CASSLGTVSGANVLTF; DNA: TGTGCCAGCAGCTTAGGGACAGTCTCTGGGGCCAACGTCCTGACTTTC
V: TRBV29-1; D: TRBD1; size: NA; J: TRBJ2-1; CDR3: CSVVPGTGTSYNEQFF; DNA: TGCAGCGTTGTACCCGGGACAGGGACCTCCTACAATGAGCAGTTCTTC
V: TRBV10-3; D: TRBD2; size: NA; J: TRBJ2-1; CDR3: CAISPMTSGRREQFF; DNA: TGTGCCATCAGTCCCATGACTAGCGGGAGACGTGAGCAGTTCTTC
V: TRBV9; D: NA; size: NA; J: TRBJ1-1; CDR3: CASSVAVNTEAFF; DNA: TGTGCCAGCAGCGTAGCAGTGAACACTGAAGCTTTCTTT
V: TRBV7-9; D: TRBD1; size: few; J: TRBJ1-1; CDR3: CASSPSGTGVNTEAFF; DNA: TGTGCCAGCAGCCCCTCCGGGACAGGAGTGAACACTGAAGCTTTCTTT
V: TRBV11-2; D: TRBD1; size: NA; J: TRBJ1-2; CDR3: CASSLDPGQTNYGYTF; DNA: TGTGCCAGCAGCTTAGATCCGGGACAGACTAACTATGGCTACACCTTC
V: TRBV3-1/TRBV3-2; D: NA; size: few; J: TRBJ2-7; CDR3: CASSQVRGSQYF; DNA: TGTGCCAGCAGCCAAGTAAGGGGATCGCAGTACTTC
V: TRBV11-3; D: TRBD2; size: NA; J: TRBJ2-7; CDR3: CASSPRSSGSVHEQYF; DNA: TGTGCCAGCAGCCCTCGGAGTAGCGGGAGTGTCCACGAGCAGTACTTC
V: TRBV5-1; D: TRBD1; size: NA; J: TRBJ2-7; CDR3: CASSPSGGVRYEQYF; DNA: TGCGCCAGCAGCCCATCAGGGGGAGTTCGTTACGAGCAGTACTTC
V: TRBV29-1; D: TRBD1; size: NA; J: TRBJ2-1; CDR3: CSANRDRGLHEQFF; DNA: TGCAGCGCCAACCGGGACAGGGGGCTACATGAGCAGTTCTTC
V: TRBV18; D: NA; size: NA; J: TRBJ1-2; CDR3: CASSPVGTYNYGYTF; DNA: TGTGCCAGCTCACCAGTCGGGACATACAACTATGGCTACACCTTC